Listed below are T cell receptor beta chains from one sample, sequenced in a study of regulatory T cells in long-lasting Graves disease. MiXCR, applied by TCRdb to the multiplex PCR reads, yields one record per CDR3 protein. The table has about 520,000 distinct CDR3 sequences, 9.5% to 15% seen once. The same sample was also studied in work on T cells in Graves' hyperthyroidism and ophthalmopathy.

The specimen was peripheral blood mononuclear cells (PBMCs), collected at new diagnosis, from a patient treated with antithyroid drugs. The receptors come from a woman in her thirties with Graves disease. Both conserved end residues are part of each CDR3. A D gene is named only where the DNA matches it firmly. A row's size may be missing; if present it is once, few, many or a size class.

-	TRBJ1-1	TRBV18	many	TGTGCCAGCTCAGTTAAGGGGGACATGAACACTGAAGCTTTCTTT	CASSVKGDMNTEAFF
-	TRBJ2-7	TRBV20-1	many	TGCAGTGTTCCGGACCCGAGCTCCTACGAGCAGTACTTC	CSVPDPSSYEQYF
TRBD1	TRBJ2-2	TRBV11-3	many	TGTGCCAGCAGCCCCCGCCGGGGGACAGGGGGCGAAGGGAGCACCGGGGAGCTGTTTTTT	CASSPRRGTGGEGSTGELFF
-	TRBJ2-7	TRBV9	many	TGTGCCAGCAGCGTAGGATCAGGGGCGCGGGAGCAGTACTTC	CASSVGSGAREQYF
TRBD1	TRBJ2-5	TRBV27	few	TGTGCCAGCGGCGGTGGGGGGACAGGGATGTTAGAGACCCAGTACTTC	CASGGGGTGMLETQYF
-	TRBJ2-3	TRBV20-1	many	TGCAGTGCTATGGGGGAGGCGCACGATACGCAGTATTTT	CSAMGEAHDTQYF
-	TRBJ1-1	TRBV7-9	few	TGTGCCAGCAGCCGGACAGATCGGGACGCTGAAGCTTTCTTT	CASSRTDRDAEAFF
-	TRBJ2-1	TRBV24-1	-	TGTGCCACCAGCGATAGCAGCAACAATGAGCAGTTCTTC	CATSDSSNNEQFF
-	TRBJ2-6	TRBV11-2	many	TGTGCCAGCAGGCCACATAGCTGGGAGATGACCTCTGGGGCCAACGTCCTGACTTTC	CASRPHSWEMTSGANVLTF
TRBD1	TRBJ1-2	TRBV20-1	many	TGCAGTGCTAGAAAACAGGGACAGTCATCCGGCTACACCTTC	CSARKQGQSSGYTF
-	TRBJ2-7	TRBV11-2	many	TGTGCCAGCAGCTTGGAGAGGCGCTACGAGCAGTACTTC	CASSLERRYEQYF
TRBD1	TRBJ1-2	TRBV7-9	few	TGTGCCAGCAGCTTAGAAGGGGGCGCAGGCTACACCTTC	CASSLEGGAGYTF
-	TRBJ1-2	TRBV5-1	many	TGCGCCAGCAGCCCCGTGTCCCACGGCTACACCTTC	CASSPVSHGYTF
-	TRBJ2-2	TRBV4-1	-	TGCGCCAGCAGCCAAGACTTGGAAACAGTAGTGACCGGGGAGCTGTTTTTT	CASSQDLETVVTGELFF
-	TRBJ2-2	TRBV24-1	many	TGTGCCACCAGCGACTCGAAGCAGGGTGTTACCGGGGAGCTGTTTTTT	CATSDSKQGVTGELFF
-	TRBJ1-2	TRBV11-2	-	TGTGCCAGCAGCTCGATGATAGCTATCTATGGATACACCTTC	CASSSMIAIYGYTF
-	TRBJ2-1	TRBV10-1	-	TGCGCCAGCAGTGGAACGGGACTCACCTCAAATGAGCAGTTCTTC	CASSGTGLTSNEQFF
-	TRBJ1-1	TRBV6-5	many	TGTGCCAGCAGTTACGACAAATACACTGAAGCTTTCTTT	CASSYDKYTEAFF
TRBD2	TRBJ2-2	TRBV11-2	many	TGTGCCAGCAGGAAGACCGCGGGGGGCTTCACCGGGGAGCTGTTTTTT	CASRKTAGGFTGELFF
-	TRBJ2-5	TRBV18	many	TGTGCCAGCTCACCGTATCTCACCCTATTCTTCCAAGAGACCCAGTACTTC	CASSPYLTLFFQETQYF
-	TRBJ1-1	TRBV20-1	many	TGCAGTGCTAGAGGGAGGAACAGGGTGGCTGAAGCTTTCTTT	CSARGRNRVAEAFF
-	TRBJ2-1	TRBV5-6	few	TGTGCCAGCAGCGGTCAGGCCGGCAATGAGCAGTTCTTC	CASSGQAGNEQFF
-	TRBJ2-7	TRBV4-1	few	TGCGCCAGCAGCCAAGACAGGGCGACCTACGAGCAGTACTTC	CASSQDRATYEQYF
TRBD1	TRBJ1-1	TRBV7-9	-	TGTGCCAGCAGGTACATCACCGGGACAGGTGATTGGGAAGCTTTCTTT	CASRYITGTGDWEAFF
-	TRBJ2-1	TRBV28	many	TGTGCCAGCAGTTCGCAGGGGACTGATGAGCAGTTCTTC	CASSSQGTDEQFF
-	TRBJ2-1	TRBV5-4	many	TGTGCCAGCAGCTTGGCCCACGGAGCAGCGACCTACAATGAGCAGTTCTTC	CASSLAHGAATYNEQFF
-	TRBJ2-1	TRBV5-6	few	TGTGCCAGCAGCTTCTCGGGGCAGGGGAATGAGCAGTTCTTC	CASSFSGQGNEQFF
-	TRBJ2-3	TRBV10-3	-	TGTGCCATCAGTGGAGGCCCACAAGGAGATACGCAGTATTTT	CAISGGPQGDTQYF
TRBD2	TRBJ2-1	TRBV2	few	TGTGCCAGCAGCTCAGTAGCGGGAGTAATCAATGAGCAGTTCTTC	CASSSVAGVINEQFF
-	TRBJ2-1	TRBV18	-	TGTGCCAGCTCACCACCGAACGGTTTAGCGAGTTCCTACAATGAGCAGTTCTTC	CASSPPNGLASSYNEQFF
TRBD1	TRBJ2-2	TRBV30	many	TGTGCCTGGAGTGGACAGGGTACCAGGGAGCTGTTTTTT	CAWSGQGTRELFF
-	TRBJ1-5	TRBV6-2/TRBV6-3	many	TGTGCCAGCAGTGGAACAGGACACCAGCCCCAGCATTTT	CASSGTGHQPQHF
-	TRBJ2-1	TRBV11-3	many	TGTGCCAGCAGCTCCCCACTACGAGAGCAGTTCTTC	CASSSPLREQFF
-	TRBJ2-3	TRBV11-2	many	TGTGCCAGCAGCTTCCGGGGAGGAGGGGCAGATACGCAGTATTTT	CASSFRGGGADTQYF
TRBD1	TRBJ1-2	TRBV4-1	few	TGCGCCAGCAGCCAAGGGAGAGGGGGCGGGATCTATGGCTACACCTTC	CASSQGRGGGIYGYTF
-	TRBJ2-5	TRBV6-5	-	TGTGCCAGCAGTTATCAGGACGGACTTCAAGAGACCCAGTACTTC	CASSYQDGLQETQYF
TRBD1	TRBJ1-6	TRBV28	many	TGTGCCAGCAGTTTGCAATCCGGGACAGGGATCTCCTATAATTCACCCCTCCACTTT	CASSLQSGTGISYNSPLHF
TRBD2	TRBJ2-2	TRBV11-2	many	TGTGCCAGCAGCTTAGATATTACGGGGGGTCGATCCGGGGAGCTGTTTTTT	CASSLDITGGRSGELFF
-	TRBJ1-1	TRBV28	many	TGTGCCAGCAGGGCCCGACGGCCAGGGAAGAACACTGAAGCTTTCTTT	CASRARRPGKNTEAFF
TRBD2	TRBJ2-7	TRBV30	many	TGTGCCTGGACGAAGGGAGGGTTATCCTACGAGCAGTACTTC	CAWTKGGLSYEQYF
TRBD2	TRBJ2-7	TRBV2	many	TGTGCCAGCAGAGCGGGAGAGTACGAGCAGTACTTC	CASRAGEYEQYF
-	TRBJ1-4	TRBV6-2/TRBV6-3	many	TGTGCCAGCAGTTCCAGGAAAATTTCAACTAATGAAAAACTGTTTTTT	CASSSRKISTNEKLFF
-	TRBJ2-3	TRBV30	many	TGTGCCTGGACAGGGGATTTAGGGGATACGCAGTATTTT	CAWTGDLGDTQYF
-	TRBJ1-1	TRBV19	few	TGTGCCAGTAGTGCTTGGACGGGGGGGACGACTGAAGCTTTCTTT	CASSAWTGGTTEAFF
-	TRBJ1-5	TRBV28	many	TGTGCCAGCAGCCCTCTCATCTATCAGCCCCAGCATTTT	CASSPLIYQPQHF
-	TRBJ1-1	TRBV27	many	TGTGCCAGCAGTTTAAACAGAGACACTGAAGCTTTCTTT	CASSLNRDTEAFF
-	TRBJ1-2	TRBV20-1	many	TGCAGTGCTAGAGAAGGGGGGAAGTATGGCTACACCTTC	CSAREGGKYGYTF
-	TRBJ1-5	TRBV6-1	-	TGTGCCAGCAGGGGGGCGAAGGATCAGCCCCAGCATTTT	CASRGAKDQPQHF
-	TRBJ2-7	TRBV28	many	TGTGCCAGCAGTTCGGGGAACGCTGGCCTCAGGCACGAGCAGTACTTC	CASSSGNAGLRHEQYF
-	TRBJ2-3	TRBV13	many	TGTGCCAGCAGTTTCTCTCACAACACAGATACGCAGTATTTT	CASSFSHNTDTQYF
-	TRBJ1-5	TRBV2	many	TGTGCCAGCAGTGCCTTCACCGGACAGCCCCAGCATTTT	CASSAFTGQPQHF
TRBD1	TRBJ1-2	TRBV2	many	TGTGCCAGCAACAGGGGCGGCTCTTCGGGCTATGGCTACACCTTC	CASNRGGSSGYGYTF
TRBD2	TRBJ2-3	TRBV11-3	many	TGTGCCAGCAGTCCCTGGGCGGCGGGAGTCACAGATACGCAGTATTTT	CASSPWAAGVTDTQYF
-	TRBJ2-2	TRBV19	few	TGTGCCAGTAGTAGTGGGAAAACGAACACCGGGGAGCTGTTTTTT	CASSSGKTNTGELFF
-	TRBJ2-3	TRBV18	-	TGTGCCAGCTCACCAGGGACAAGAAGCACAGATACGCAGTATTTT	CASSPGTRSTDTQYF
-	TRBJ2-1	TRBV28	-	TGTGCCAGCAGCCGCGGGACGACCCATGAGCAGTTCTTC	CASSRGTTHEQFF
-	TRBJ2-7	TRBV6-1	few	TGTGCCAGCAGCTATTTGGCGAAAACAGGGCCCCAGCAGTACTTC	CASSYLAKTGPQQYF
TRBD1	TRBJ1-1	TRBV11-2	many	TGTGCCAGCAGCTTTAGACAGGGGCCGAGAATGAACACTGAAGCTTTCTTT	CASSFRQGPRMNTEAFF
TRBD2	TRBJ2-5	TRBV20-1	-	TGCAGTGCGAGGGCTAGCGGGAGACAGACCCAGTACTTC	CSARASGRQTQYF
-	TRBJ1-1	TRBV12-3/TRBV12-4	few	TGTGCCAGCAGACGCGACAGCAGCCTCACGAGGCACACTGAAGCTTTCTTT	CASRRDSSLTRHTEAFF